The clone carrying this T cell receptor beta chain was counted at least ten times. Its antigen is as yet unknown. Specified time point: newly diagnosed GD, antithyroid drugs for less than 3 months. TCR sequences were obtained from RNA taken from PBMCs. This record comes from a study of regulatory T cells in long-lasting Graves disease. Turning to the study itself: Less than 3 months of antithyroid drugs had been taken by newly diagnosed Graves' patients. Study results and caveats: There were preferences for TRBV28, TRBJ1-2 and TRBJ2-5 in persistent disease.

Building the TCR beta libraries relied on iRepertoire HTBI primers, and CDR3 regions underwent Arm-PCR. TCRdb used MiXCR to reprocess the multiplex PCR reads, holding one entry per CDR3 protein. In the table there are about 430,000 distinct CDR3 sequences, 15% of which are singletons. CDR3 length equals 12 residues. V was pared by 11 bases and J by 4 bases, with 14 bases between. The same data also went into a second study, on T cells in Graves' hyperthyroidism and ophthalmopathy. That paper adds: Diagnoses were made from clinical symptoms, serum measures (thyroxine and TRAb), thyroid ultrasound and orbital computed tomography. HTBI primers were used for first-round RT-PCR of the TCR CDR3.

The chain carries TRBV12-3 or TRBV12-4 and TRBJ2-5; TRBD1 might be the D (5 bases). Sample: peripheral blood mononuclear cells (PBMCs), taken at new diagnosis, from a patient treated with antithyroid drugs. The receptor was isolated from a woman aged 40-49 years with Graves disease. This CDR3 reads CASGAGRETQYF. The CDR3 DNA sequence: TGTGCCTCTGGGGCAGGGCGAGAGACCCAGTACTTC.